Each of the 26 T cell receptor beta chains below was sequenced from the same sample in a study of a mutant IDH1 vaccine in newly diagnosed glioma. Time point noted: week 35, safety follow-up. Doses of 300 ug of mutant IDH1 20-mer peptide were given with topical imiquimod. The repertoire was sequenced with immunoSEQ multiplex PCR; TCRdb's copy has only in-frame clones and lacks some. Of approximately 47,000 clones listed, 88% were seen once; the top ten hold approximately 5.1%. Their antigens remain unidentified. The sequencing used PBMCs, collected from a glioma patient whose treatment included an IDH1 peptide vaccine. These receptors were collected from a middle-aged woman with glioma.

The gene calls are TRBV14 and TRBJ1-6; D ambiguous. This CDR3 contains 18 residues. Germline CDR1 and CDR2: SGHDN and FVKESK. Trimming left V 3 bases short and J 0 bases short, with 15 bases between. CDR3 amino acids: CASSQGIDGSSYNSPLHF. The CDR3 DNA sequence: TGTGCCAGCAGCCAGGGAATTGACGGCAGCTCCTATAATTCACCCCTCCACTTT. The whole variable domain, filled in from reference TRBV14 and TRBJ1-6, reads EAGVTQFPSHSVIEKGQTVTLRCDPISGHDNLYWYRRVMGKEIKFLLHFVKESKQDESGMPNNRFLAERTGGTYSTLKVQPAELEDSGVYFCASSQGIDGSSYNSPLHFGNGTRLTVT.

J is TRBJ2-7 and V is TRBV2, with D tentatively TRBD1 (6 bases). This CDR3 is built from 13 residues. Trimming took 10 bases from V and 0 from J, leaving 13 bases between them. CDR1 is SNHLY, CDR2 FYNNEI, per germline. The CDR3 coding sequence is TGTGCCACGGGATGGGACATCTCCTACGAGCAGTACTTC. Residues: CATGWDISYEQYF.

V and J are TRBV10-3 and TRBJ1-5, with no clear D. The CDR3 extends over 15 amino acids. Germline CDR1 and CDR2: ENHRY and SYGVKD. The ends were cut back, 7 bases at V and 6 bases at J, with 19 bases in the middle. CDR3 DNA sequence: TGTGCCATCATAGCGACACCCCGAGGGAGTCAGCCCCAGCATTTT. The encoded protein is CAIIATPRGSQPQHF.

For the CDR3, the DNA is TGTGCCAGCAGCGTAGGTGGTGGAGCGAAAGAGACCCAGTACTTC. The encoded protein is CASSVGGGAKETQYF. The V gene is TRBV9, the J gene TRBJ2-5; D is uncertain. In germline, CDR1 is SGDLS, CDR2 YYNGEE. The V end was cut by 0 bases, the J end by 3 bases, with 12 bases between. The CDR3 spans 15 residues.

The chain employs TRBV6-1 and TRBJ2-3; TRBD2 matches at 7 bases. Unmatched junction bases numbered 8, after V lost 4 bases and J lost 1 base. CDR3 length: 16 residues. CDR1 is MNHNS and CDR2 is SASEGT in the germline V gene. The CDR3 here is CASSGAAGSGTDTQYF. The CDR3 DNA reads TGTGCCAGCAGTGGGGCAGCGGGAAGCGGCACAGATACGCAGTATTTT.

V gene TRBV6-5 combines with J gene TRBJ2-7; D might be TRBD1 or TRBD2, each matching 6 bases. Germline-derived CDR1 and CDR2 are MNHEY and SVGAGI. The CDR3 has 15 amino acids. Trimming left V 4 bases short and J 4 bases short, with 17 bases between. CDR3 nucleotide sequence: TGTGCCAGCAGTTCCTCTGGGGGGCGATTTTACGAGCAGTACTTC. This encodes CASSSSGGRFYEQYF.

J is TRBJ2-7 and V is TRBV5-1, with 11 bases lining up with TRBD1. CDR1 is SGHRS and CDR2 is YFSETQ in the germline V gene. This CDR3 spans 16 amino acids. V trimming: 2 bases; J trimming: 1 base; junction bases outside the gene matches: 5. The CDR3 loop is CASSLGTGGRSYEQYF. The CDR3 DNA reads TGCGCCAGCAGCTTAGGGACAGGGGGGAGGTCCTACGAGCAGTACTTC.

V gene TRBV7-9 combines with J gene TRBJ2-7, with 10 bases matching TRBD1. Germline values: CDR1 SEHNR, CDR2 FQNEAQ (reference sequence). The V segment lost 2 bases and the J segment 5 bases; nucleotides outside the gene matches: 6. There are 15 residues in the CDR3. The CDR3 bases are TGTGCCAGCAGCTTACCTCCGGGACAGGGGAACGAGCAGTACTTC. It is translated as CASSLPPGQGNEQYF.

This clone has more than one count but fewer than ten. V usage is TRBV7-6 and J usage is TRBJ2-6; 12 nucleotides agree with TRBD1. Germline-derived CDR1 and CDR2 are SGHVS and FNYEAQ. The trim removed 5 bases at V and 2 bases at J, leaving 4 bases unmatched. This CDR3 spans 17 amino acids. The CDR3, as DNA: TGTGCCAGCAGCCCCGGGACAGGGGGCGCTGGGGCCAACGTCCTGACTTTC. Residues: CASSPGTGGAGANVLTF. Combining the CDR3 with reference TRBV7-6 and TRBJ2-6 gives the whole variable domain GAGVSQSPRYKVTKRGQDVALRCDPISGHVSLYWYRQALGQGPEFLTYFNYEAQQDKSGLPNDRFSAERPEGSISTLTIQRTEQRDSAMYRCASSPGTGGAGANVLTFGAGSRLTVL.

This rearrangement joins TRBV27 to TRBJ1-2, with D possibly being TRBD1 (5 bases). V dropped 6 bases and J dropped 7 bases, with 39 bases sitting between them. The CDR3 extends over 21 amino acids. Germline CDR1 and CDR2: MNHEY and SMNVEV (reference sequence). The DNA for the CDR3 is TGTGCCAGCAGCTCCCGGGGGTTTATTAAGGTTCTGGGGGGAGCGGATCGTGGCTACACCTTC. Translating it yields CASSSRGFIKVLGGADRGYTF.

The DNA for the CDR3 is TGCAGTGGGGAAATCACAGATACGCAGTATTTT. Translated, it gives CSGEITDTQYF. This rearrangement joins TRBV20-1 to TRBJ2-3; D remains ambiguous. Trimming removed 7 bases from V and 2 bases from J, with 7 bases in between. Germline lookup yields CDR1 DFQATT and CDR2 SNEGSKA (reference sequence). The CDR3 extends over 11 amino acids.

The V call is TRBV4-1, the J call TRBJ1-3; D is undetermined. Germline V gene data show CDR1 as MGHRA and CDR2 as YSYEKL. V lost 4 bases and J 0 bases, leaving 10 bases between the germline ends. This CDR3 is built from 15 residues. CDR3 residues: CASSLQEGSGNTIYF. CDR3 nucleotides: TGCGCCAGCAGCCTCCAGGAGGGCTCTGGAAACACCATATATTTT.

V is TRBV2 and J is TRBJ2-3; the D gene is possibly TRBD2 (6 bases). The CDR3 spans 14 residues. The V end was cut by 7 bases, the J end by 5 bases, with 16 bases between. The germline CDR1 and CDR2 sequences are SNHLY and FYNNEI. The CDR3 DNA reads TGTGCCAGCAAACCCCCTCATAGCGGAGATACGCAGTATTTT. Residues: CASKPPHSGDTQYF.

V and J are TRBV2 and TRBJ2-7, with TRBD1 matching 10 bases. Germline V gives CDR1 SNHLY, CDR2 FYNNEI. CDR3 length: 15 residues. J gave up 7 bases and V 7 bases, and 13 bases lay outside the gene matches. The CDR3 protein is CASITGTGVSWEQYF. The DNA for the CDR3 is TGTGCCAGCATTACCGGGACAGGGGTCTCGTGGGAGCAGTACTTC.

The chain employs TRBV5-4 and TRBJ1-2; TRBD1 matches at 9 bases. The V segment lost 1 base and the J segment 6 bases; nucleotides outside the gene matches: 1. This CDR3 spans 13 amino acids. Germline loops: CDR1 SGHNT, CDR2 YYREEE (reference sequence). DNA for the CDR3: TGTGCCAGCAGCTTGACAGGGGGCAATGGCTACACCTTC. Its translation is CASSLTGGNGYTF. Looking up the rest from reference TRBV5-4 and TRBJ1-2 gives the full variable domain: ETGVTQSPTHLIKTRGQQVTLRCSSQSGHNTVSWYQQALGQGPQFIFQYYREEENGRGNFPPRFSGLQFPNYSSELNVNALELDDSALYLCASSLTGGNGYTFGSGTRLTVV.

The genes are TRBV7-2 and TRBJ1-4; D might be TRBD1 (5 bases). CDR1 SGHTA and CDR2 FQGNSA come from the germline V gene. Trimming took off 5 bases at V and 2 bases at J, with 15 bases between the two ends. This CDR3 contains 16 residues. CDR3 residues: CASSAGTLGTNEKLFF. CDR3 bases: TGTGCCAGCAGCGCCGGGACGCTCGGGACTAATGAAAAACTGTTTTTT.

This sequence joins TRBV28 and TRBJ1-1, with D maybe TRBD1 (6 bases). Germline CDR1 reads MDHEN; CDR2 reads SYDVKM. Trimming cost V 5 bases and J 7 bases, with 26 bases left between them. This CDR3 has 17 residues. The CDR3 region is CASSLLYLQGGRGEAFF. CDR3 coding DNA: TGTGCCAGCAGTCTCCTATATCTGCAAGGGGGTAGGGGTGAAGCTTTCTTT. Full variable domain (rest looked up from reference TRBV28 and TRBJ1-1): DVKVTQSSRYLVKRTGEKVFLECVQDMDHENMFWYRQDPGLGLRLIYFSYDVKMKEKGDIPEGYSVSREKKERFSLILESASTNQTSMYLCASSLLYLQGGRGEAFFGQGTRLTVV.

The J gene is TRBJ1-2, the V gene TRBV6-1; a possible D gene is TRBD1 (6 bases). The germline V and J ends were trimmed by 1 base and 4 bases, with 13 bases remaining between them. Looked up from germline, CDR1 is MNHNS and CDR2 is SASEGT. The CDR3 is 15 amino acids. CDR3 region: CASSEGHSGAYGYTF. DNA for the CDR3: TGTGCCAGCAGTGAAGGACACTCAGGGGCCTATGGCTACACCTTC.

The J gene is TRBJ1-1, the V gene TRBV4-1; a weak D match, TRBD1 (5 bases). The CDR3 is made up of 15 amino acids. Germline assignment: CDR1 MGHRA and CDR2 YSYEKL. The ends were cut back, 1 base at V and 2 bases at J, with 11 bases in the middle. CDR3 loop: CASSQGATVNTEAFF. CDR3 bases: TGCGCCAGCAGCCAAGGCGCGACAGTAAACACTGAAGCTTTCTTT.

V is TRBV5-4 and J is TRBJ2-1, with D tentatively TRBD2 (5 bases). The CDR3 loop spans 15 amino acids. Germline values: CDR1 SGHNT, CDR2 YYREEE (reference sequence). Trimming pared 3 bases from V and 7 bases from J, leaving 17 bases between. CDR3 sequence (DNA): TGTGCCAGCAGCTCCCGGGTTTACGGGGAGAATGAGCAGTTCTTC. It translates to CASSSRVYGENEQFF.

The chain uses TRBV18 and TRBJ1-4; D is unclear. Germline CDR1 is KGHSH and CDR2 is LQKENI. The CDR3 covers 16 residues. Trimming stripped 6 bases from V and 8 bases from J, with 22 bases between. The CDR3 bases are TGTGCCAGCTCCAAGGACGGGCATACTCTAACCGAAAAACTGTTTTTT. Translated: CASSKDGHTLTEKLFF.

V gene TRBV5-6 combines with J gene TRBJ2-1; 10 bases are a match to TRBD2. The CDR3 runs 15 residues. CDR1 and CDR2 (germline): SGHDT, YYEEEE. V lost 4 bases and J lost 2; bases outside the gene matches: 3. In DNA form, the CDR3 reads TGTGCCAGCAGCCCCAGCGGGGGGGCCTACAATGAGCAGTTCTTC. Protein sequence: CASSPSGGAYNEQFF.

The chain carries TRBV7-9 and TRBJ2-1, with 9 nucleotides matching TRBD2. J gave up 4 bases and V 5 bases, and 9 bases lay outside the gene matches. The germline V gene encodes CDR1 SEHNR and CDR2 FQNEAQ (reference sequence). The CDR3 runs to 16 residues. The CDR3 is CASSQTTSGPYNEQFF. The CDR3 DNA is TGTGCCAGCAGCCAAACCACTAGCGGGCCATACAATGAGCAGTTCTTC.

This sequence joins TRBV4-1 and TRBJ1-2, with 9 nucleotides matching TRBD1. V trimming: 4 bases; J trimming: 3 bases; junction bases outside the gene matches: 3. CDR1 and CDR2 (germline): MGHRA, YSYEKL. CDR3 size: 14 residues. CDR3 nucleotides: TGCGCCAGCAGCCTCCGGGACAGGGACTATGGCTACACCTTC. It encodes CASSLRDRDYGYTF.

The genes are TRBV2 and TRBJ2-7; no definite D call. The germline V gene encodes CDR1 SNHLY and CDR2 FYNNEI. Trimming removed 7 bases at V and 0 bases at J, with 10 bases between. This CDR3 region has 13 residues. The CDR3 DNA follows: TGTGCCAGCACGTCCAGACGCTCCTACGAGCAGTACTTC. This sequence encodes CASTSRRSYEQYF.

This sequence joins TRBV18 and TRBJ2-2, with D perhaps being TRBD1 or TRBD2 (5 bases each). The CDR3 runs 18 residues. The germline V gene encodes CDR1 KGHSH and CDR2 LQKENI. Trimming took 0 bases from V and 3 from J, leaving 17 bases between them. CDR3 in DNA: TGTGCCAGCTCACCACCCCAACTGGGACGGCGTTACACCGGGGAGCTGTTTTTT. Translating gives CASSPPQLGRRYTGELFF.